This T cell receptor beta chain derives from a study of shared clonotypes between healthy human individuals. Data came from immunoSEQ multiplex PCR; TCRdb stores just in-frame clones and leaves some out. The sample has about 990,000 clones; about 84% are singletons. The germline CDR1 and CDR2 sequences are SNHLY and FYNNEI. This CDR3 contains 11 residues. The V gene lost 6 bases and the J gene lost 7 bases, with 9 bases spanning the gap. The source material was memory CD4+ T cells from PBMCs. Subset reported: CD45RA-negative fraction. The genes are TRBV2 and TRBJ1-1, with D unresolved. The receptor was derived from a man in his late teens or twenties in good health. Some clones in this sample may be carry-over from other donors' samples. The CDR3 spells CASRQHLEAFF. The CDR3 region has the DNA TGTGCCAGCAGACAGCACCTTGAAGCTTTCTTT.